This section outlines one T cell receptor (beta chain) sequence together with its context. The antigen is unknown. Per germline, CDR1 SGDLS and CDR2 YYNGEE. The CDR3 runs 15 residues. Trimming removed 0 bases from V and 1 base from J, with 7 bases in between. This sample was included in a study of T cells after yellow fever vaccination. Notes on the study in general: Compared with primary, the secondary response was weaker and peaked at day 5, not 15.

5'RACE template switching generated TCR cDNA, adding a universal primer site and UMIs. TCRdb redid the calling of the 5' RACE reads with MiXCR, one entry per CDR3 protein. Among approximately 250,000 distinct CDR3 sequences listed, about 5.2% were seen once. This rearrangement joins TRBV9 to TRBJ2-2, with a tentative D call TRBD1 (6 bases). The sequenced sample was CD4+ T cells sorted from PBMCs, obtained on the day of the yellow fever booster vaccination. This TCR came from a man between 18 and 35 years old who received the YFV17D yellow fever vaccine. Here the CDR3 DNA reads TGTGCCAGCAGCGTAGAGGGACAGAACACCGGGGAGCTGTTTTTT. Protein sequence: CASSVEGQNTGELFF.